This T cell receptor beta chain was documented in a study of cytomegalovirus exposure and HLA in healthy donors. Participants comprised healthy donors of bone marrow. CDR3 size: 14 residues. The V segment lost 1 base and the J segment 3 bases; nucleotides outside the gene matches: 0. CDR1 and CDR2 (germline): LGHNT, FRNRAP. Whole-study results and caveats: Most TCR beta V segments were productive about 87% or about 30% of the time in an earlier analysis.

A note on this clone: The target antigen is unknown.

PCR was performed using 60 Vbeta and 13 Jbeta primers. Assay: immunoSEQ multiplex PCR; the TCRdb copy retains only in-frame clones and omits some. The repertoire holds around 150,000 clones, with around 81% as singletons. Sequenced material: PBMCs. The rearrangement joins TRBV12-5 to TRBJ1-2; 9 bases match TRBD1. The receptor was derived from a man aged 35 to 55 in good health and CMV-seropositive. The CDR3 coding sequence is TGTGCTAGTGGTTTGGGACAGGGGGACTATGGCTACACCTTC. Translation gives CASGLGQGDYGYTF. Filled out from reference TRBV12-5 and TRBJ1-2, the complete variable domain reads DARVTQTPRHKVTEMGQEVTMRCQPILGHNTVFWYRQTMMQGLELLAYFRNRAPLDDSGMPKDRFSAEMPDATLATLKIQPSEPRDSAVYFCASGLGQGDYGYTFGSGTRLTVV.